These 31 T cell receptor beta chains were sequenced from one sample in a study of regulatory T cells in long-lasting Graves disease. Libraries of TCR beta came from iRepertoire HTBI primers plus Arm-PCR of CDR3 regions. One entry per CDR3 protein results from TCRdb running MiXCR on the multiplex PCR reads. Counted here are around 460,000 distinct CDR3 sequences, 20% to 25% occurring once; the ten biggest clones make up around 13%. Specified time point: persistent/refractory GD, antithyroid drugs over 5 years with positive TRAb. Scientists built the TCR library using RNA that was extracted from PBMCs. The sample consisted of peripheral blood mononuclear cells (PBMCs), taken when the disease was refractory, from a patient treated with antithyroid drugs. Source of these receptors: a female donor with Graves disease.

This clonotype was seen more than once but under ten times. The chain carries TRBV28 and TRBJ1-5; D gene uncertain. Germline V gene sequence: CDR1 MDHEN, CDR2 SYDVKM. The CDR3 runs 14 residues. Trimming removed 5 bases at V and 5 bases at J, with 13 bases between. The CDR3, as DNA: TGTGCCAGCAGTCTACGGAGGTCCGATCAGCCCCAGCATTTT. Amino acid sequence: CASSLRRSDQPQHF.

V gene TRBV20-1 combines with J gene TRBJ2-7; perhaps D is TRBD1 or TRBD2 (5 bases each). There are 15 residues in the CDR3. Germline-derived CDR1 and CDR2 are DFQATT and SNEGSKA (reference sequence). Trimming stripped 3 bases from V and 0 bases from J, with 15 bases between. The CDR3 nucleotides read TGCAGTGCTAGGAATGGGCAGGGAGCCTCCTACGAGCAGTACTTC. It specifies CSARNGQGASYEQYF.

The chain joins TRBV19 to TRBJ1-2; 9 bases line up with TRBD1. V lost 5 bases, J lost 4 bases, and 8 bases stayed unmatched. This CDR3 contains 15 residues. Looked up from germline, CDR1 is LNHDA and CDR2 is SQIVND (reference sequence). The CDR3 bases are TGTGCCAGTAGTTTACAGGGGGCTGACGGCTATGGCTACACCTTC. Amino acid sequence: CASSLQGADGYGYTF.

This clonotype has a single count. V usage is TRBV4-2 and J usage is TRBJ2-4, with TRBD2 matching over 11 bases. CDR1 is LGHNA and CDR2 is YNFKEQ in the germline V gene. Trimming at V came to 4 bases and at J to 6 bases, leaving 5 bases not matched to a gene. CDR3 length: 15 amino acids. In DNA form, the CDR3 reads TGTGCCAGCAGCCCACTAGCGGGGGCTGGAAACATTCAGTACTTC. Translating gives CASSPLAGAGNIQYF.

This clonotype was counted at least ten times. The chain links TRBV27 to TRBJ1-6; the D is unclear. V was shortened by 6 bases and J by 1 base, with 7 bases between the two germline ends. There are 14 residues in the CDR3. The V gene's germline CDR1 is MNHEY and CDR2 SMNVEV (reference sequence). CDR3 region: CASRLLSYNSPLHF. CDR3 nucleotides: TGTGCCAGCAGATTACTATCCTATAATTCACCCCTCCACTTT.

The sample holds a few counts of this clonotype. The CDR3 DNA sequence: TGTGCCAGCAGTCCCGGAGGCAGAACTAACTATGGCTACACCTTC. Its translation is CASSPGGRTNYGYTF. The chain recombines TRBV6-2 or TRBV6-3 with TRBJ1-2; D is ambiguous. This CDR3 is built from 15 residues. Per germline, CDR1 MNHEY and CDR2 SVGEGT. V shed 5 bases and J shed 0 bases, with 13 bases lying between them.

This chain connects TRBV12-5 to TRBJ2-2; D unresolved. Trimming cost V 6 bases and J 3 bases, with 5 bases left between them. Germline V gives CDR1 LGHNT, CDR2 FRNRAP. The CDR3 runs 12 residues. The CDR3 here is CASGHHTGELFF. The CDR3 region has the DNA TGTGCTAGTGGCCACCACACCGGGGAGCTGTTTTTT.

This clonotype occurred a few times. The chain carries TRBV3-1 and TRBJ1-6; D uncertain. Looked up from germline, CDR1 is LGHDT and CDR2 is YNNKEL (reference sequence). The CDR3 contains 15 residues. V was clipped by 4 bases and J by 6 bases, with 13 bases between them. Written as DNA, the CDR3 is TGTGCCAGCAGCCCTACGACGGGATCTAATTCACCCCTCCACTTT. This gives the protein CASSPTTGSNSPLHF.

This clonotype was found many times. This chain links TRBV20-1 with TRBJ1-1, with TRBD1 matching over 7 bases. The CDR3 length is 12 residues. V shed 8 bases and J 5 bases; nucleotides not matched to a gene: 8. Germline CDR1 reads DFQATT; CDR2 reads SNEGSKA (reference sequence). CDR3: CSPIKQGTEAFF. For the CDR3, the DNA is TGCAGTCCAATTAAACAGGGGACTGAAGCTTTCTTT.

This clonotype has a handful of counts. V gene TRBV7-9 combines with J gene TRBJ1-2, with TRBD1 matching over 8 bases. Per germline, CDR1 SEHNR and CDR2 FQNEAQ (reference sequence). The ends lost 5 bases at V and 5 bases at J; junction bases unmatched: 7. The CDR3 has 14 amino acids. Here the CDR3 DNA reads TGTGCCAGCAGCCAGACAGGGGCCCTTTATGGCTACACCTTC. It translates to CASSQTGALYGYTF.

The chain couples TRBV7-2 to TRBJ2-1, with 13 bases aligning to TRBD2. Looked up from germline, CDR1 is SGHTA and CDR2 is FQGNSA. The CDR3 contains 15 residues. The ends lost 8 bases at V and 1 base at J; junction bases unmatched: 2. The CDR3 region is CASGLAGVSYNEQFF. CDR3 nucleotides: TGTGCCAGCGGACTAGCGGGAGTATCCTACAATGAGCAGTTCTTC.

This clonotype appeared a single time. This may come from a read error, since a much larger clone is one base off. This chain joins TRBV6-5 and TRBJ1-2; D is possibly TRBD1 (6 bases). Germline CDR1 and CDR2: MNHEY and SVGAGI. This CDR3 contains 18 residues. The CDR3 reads CASSYSRAVGGRSYSYTF. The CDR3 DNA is TGTGCCAGCAGTTACTCGAGAGCTGTGGGGGGCCGGAGCTATAGCTACACCTTC.

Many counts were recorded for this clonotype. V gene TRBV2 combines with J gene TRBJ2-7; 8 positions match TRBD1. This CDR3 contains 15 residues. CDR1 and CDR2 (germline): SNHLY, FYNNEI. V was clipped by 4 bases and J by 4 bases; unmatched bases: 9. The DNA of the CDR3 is TGTGCCAGCAGTGCGGACAGGGACCCAGTTTACGAGCAGTACTTC. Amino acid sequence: CASSADRDPVYEQYF.

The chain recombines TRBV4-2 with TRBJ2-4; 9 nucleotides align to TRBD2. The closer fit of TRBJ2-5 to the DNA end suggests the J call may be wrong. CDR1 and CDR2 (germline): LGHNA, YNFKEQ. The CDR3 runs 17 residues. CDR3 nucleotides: TGTGCCAGCAGCCAAGTCGGGCGGGAGGGGCAACAAGAGACCCAGTACTTC. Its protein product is CASSQVGREGQQETQYF.

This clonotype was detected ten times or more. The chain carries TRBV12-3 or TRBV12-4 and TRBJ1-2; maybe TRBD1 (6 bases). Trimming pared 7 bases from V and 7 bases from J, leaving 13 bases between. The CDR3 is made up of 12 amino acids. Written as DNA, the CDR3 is TGTGCCAGCACCTGGAGGGGGGCTGGCTACACCTTC. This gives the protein CASTWRGAGYTF.

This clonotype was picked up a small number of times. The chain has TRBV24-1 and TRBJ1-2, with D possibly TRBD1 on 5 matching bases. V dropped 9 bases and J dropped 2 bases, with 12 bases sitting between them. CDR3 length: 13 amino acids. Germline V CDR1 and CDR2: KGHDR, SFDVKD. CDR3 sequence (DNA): TGTGCCACCCGCCGGGGGGGAAACTATGGCTACACCTTC. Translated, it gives CATRRGGNYGYTF.

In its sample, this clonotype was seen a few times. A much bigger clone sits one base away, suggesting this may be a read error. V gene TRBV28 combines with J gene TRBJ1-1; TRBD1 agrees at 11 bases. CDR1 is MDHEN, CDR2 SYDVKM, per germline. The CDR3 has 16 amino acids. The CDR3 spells CAGSSGQGVGYTEAFF. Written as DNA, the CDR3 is TGTGCCGGCAGTTCGGGACAGGGGGTTGGGTATACTGAAGCTTTCTTT.

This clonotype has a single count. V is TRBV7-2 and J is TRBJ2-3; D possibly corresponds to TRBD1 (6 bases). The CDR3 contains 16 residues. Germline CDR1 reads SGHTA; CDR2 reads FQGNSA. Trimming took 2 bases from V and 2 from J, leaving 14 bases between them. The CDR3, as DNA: TGTGCCAGCAGCTTACCCCGGACAGACCCCACAGATACGCAGTATTTT. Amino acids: CASSLPRTDPTDTQYF.

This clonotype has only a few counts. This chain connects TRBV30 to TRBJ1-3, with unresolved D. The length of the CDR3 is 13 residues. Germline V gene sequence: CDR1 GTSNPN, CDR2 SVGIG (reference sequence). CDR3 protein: CALRDGNRNTIYF. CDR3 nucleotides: TGTGCTTTGCGGGATGGGAATAGAAACACCATATATTTT.

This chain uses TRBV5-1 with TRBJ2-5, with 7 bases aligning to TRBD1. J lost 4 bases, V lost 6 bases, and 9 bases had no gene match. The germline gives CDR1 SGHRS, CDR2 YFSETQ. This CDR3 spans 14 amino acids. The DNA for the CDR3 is TGCGCCAGCAACTTACAGGGGTCTGGAGAGACCCAGTACTTC. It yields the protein CASNLQGSGETQYF.

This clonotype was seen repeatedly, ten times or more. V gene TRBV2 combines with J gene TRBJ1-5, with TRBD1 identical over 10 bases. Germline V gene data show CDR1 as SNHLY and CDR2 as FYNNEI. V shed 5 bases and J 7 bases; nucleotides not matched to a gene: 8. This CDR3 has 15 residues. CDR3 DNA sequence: TGTGCCAGCAGTCCCCCGGGACAGGGGTGGCAGCCCCAGCATTTT. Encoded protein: CASSPPGQGWQPQHF.

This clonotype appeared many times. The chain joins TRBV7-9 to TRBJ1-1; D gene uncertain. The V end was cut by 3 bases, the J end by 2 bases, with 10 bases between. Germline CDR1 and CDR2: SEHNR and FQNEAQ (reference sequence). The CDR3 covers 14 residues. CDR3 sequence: CASSLGSENTEAFF. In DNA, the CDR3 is TGTGCCAGCAGCTTGGGATCGGAAAACACTGAAGCTTTCTTT.

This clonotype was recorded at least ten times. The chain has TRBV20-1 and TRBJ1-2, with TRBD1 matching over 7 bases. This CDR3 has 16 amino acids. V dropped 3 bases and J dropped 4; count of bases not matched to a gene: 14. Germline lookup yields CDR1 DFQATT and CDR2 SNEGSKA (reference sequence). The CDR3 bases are TGCAGTGCTAGTGTAAGGGGGACAGCCGAGCCCTATGGCTACACCTTC. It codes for CSASVRGTAEPYGYTF.

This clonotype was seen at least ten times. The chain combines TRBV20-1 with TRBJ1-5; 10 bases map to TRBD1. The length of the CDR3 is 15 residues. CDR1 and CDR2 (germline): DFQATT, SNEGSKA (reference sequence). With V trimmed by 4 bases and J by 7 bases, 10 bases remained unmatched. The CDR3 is CSATWGDRGSQPQHF. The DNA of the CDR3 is TGCAGTGCTACCTGGGGGGACAGGGGAAGCCAGCCCCAGCATTTT.

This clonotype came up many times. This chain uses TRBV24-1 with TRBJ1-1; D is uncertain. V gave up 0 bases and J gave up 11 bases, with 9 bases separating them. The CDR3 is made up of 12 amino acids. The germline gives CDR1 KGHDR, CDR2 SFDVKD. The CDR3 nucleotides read TGTGCCACCAGTGATTTGCGGGGTTTTGCTTTCTTT. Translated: CATSDLRGFAFF.

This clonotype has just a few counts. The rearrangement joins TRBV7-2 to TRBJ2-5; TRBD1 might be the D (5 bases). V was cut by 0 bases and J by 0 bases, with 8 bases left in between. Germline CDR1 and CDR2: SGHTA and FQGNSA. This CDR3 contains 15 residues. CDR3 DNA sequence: TGTGCCAGCAGCTTAGCGCAGGGATACCAAGAGACCCAGTACTTC. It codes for CASSLAQGYQETQYF.

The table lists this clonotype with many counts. The chain's CDR3 is CASSFVGERGEEKLFF. The CDR3 bases are TGTGCCAGCAGCTTTGTCGGTGAGAGGGGAGAAGAAAAACTGTTTTTT. The V and J genes are TRBV11-3 and TRBJ1-4; tentative D call: TRBD1 (5 bases). Trimming took off 3 bases at V and 8 bases at J, with 19 bases between the two ends. Germline loops: CDR1 SGHNT, CDR2 YENEEA. CDR3 length: 16 amino acids.

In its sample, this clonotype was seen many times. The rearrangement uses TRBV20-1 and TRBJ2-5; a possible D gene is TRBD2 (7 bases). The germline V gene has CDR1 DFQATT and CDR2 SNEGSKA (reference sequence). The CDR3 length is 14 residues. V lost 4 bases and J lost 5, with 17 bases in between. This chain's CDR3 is CSAKGGVDEETQYF. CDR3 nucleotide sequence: TGCAGTGCTAAAGGGGGGGTGGATGAGGAGACCCAGTACTTC.

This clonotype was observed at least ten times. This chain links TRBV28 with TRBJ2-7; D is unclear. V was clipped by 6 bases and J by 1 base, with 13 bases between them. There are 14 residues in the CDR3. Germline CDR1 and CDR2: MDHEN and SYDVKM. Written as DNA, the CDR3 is TGTGCCAGCAGACCATCGGACGGGTCCTACGAGCAGTACTTC. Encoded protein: CASRPSDGSYEQYF.

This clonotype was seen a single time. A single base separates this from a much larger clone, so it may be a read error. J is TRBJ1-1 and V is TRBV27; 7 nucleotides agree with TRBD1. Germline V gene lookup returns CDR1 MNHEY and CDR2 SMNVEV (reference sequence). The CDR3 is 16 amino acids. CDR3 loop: CASDRYRGRRNTEASF. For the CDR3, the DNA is TGTGCCAGCGACCGCTACAGGGGACGACGGAACACTGAAGCTTCCTTT.

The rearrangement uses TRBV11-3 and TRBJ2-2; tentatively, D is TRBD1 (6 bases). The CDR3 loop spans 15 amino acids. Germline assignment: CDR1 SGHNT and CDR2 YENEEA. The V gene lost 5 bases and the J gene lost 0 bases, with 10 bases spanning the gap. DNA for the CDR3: TGTGCCAGCAGCAGACAGGTAGCGAACACCGGGGAGCTGTTTTTT. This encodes CASSRQVANTGELFF.